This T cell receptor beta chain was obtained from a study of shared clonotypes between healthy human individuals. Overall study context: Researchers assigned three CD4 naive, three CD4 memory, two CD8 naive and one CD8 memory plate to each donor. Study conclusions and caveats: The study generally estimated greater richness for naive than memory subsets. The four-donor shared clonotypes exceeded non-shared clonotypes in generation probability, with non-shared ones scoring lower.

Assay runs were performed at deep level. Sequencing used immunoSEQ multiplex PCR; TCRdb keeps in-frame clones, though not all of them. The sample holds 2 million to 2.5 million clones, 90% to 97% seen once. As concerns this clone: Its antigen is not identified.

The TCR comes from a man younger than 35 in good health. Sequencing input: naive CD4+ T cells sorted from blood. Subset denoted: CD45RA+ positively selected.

CDR3 in amino acids: CASTAPGRNYGYTF. The CDR3 DNA is TGTGCCAGTACTGCCCCTGGCAGAAACTATGGCTACACCTTC. The chain is built from TRBV19 and TRBJ1-2; D remains unclear. The CDR3 extends over 14 amino acids. In germline, CDR1 is LNHDA, CDR2 SQIVND (reference sequence). Trimming left V 7 bases short and J 2 bases short, with 14 bases between.